A single T cell receptor (beta chain) is shown here with its context. In the original analysis: Amplification of reference gene primers provided the estimated nucleated cell counts. Clones were read by immunoSEQ multiplex PCR, and TCRdb kept only the in-frame ones, dropping some. V and J calls and clone size are copied from that table; D and trimming were computed from the DNA. This table has 150,000 to 200,000 clones, 85% to 90% appearing once. This sample was taken from a study of blood T cell repertoires in COVID-19. Background on the study: Specimens from acute and convalescent COVID-19 originated in the United States, Italy and Spain.

CDR1 and CDR2 from the germline V gene are LNHNV and YYDKDF (reference sequence). The CDR3 contains 14 residues. Trimming cost V 3 bases and J 3 bases, with 11 bases left between them. The genes are TRBV15 and TRBJ1-2; D gene ambiguous. Sequencing input: peripheral blood. The sequence was collected from a woman older than 75 in a cohort sampled during active or convalescent COVID-19. For the CDR3, the DNA is TGTGCCACCAGCAGTTGGGCCGCAGACTATGGCTACACCTTC. It encodes CATSSWAADYGYTF. The variable domain in full, completed from reference TRBV15 and TRBJ1-2, reads DAMVIQNPRYQVTQFGKPVTLSCSQTLNHNVMYWYQQKSSQAPKLLFHYYDKDFNNEADTPDNFQSRRPNTSFCFLDIRSPGLGDTAMYLCATSSWAADYGYTFGSGTRLTVV.